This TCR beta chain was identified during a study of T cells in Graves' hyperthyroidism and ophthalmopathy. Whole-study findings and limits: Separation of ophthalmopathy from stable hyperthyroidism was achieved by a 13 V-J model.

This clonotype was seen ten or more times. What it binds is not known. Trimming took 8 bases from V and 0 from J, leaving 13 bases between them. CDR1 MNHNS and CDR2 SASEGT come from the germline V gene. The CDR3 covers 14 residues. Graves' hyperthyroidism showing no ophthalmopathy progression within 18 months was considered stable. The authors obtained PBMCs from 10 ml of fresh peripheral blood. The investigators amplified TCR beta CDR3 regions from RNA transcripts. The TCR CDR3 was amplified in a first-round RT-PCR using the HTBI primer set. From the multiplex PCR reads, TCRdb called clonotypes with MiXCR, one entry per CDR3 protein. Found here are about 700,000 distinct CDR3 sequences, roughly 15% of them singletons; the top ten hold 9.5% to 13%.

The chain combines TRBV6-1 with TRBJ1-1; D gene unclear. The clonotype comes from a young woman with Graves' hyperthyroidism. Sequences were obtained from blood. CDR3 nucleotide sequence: TGTGCCAGCTCCTGGGCAGCCATGAACACTGAAGCTTTCTTT. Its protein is CASSWAAMNTEAFF.